Listed here is a single T cell receptor (beta chain). What it recognizes is unknown. This entry belongs to a study of vaccination and CD4 T cells after COVID-19. Overall study context: Controls used CEFX viral epitopes (positive), HIV-1 Nef peptides (negative), or no peptide.

Treatment specified: approximately 11-day PBMC culture with coronavirus spike peptide pools or control peptides (ViraFEST assay). Half the medium was exchanged for fresh IL-2 medium on days 3 and 7. The Oncomine TCR Beta short-read assay sequenced DNA from cultured CD4+ T cells. Using its own MiXCR run on the PCR reads, TCRdb lists one record per CDR3 protein. The sample carries around 19,000 distinct CDR3 sequences, roughly 43% recorded once. Germline V gene data show CDR1 as MNHEY and CDR2 as SMNVEV (reference sequence). The CDR3 length is 15 residues. V trimming: 2 bases; J trimming: 0 bases; junction bases outside the gene matches: 1.

Material: CD4+ T cells from blood, cultured in vitro, obtained before SARS-CoV-2 vaccination. The TCR comes from a human donor who had recovered from COVID-19. J is TRBJ2-3 and V is TRBV27, with 8 bases matching TRBD2. CDR3 region: CASSLTSGSTDTQYF. CDR3 coding DNA: TGTGCCAGCAGTTTAACTAGCGGAAGCACAGATACGCAGTATTTT.